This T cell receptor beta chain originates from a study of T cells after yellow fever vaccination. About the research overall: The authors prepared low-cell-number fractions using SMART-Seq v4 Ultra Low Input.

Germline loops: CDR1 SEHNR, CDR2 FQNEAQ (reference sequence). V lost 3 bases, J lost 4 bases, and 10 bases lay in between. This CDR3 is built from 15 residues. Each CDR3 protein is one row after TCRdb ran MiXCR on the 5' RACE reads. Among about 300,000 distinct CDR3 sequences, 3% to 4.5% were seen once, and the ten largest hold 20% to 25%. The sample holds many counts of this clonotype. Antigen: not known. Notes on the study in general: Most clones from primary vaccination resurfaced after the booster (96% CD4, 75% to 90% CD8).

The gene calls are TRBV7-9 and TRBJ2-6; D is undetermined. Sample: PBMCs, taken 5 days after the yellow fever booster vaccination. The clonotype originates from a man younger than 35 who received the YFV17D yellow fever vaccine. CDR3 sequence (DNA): TGTGCCAGCAGCTTGTGGGCGTTGGGGGCCAACGTCCTGACTTTC. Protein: CASSLWALGANVLTF.